This paragraph covers one T cell receptor beta chain sequence. Its target is not known. The sample is drawn from a study of T cell responses to AZD1222 COVID-19 vaccine. The assay was immunoSEQ multiplex PCR, and TCRdb's table has in-frame clones only and misses some. The data show some 170,000 clones, roughly nine tenths seen once. CDR3 size: 16 residues. V was cut by 1 base and J by 4 bases, with 16 bases left in between. Germline V gene sequence: CDR1 SGHAT, CDR2 FQNNGV. Study-wide results and limits: Repertoire sampling was restricted to post-peak T cell response timepoints. Regions 160-218 and 743-854 dominated among vaccine-associated CD4 TCRs spanning spike. Clonal diversity may have been underestimated, and the donors were mostly white British, with more females than males.

The clonotype was recovered from an adult who received the AZD1222 COVID-19 vaccine. The V and J genes are TRBV11-2 and TRBJ1-2; TRBD1 might be the D (6 bases). Sequenced material: peripheral blood, taken 28 days after the second AZD1222 dose. For the CDR3, the DNA is TGTGCCAGCAGCTTAGGAACGGGGGCGCGGGCCTATGGCTACACCTTC. Amino acids: CASSLGTGARAYGYTF.